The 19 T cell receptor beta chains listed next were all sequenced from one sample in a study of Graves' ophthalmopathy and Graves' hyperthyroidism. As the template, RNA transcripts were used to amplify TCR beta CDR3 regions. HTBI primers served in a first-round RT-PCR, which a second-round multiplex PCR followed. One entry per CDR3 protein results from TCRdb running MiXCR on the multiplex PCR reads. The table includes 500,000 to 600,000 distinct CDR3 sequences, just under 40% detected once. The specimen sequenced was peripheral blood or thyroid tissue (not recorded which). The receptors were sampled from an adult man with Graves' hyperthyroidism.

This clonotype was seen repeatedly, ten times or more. CDR3 loop: CASSGRTKEKLFF. The CDR3 DNA reads as TGTGCCAGCAGCGGCCGGACAAAGGAAAAACTGTTTTTT. This chain connects TRBV7-8 to TRBJ1-4; TRBD1 is a possible D gene (5 bases). The CDR3 spans 13 residues. CDR1 SGHVS and CDR2 FQNEAQ come from the germline V gene. The V end lost 5 bases, the J end lost 8 bases, and 12 bases lay between the germline ends.

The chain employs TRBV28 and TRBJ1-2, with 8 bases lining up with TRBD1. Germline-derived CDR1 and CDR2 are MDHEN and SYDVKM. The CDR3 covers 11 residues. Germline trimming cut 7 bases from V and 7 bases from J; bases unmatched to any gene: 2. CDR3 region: CASTGGFGYTF. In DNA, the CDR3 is TGTGCCAGCACAGGGGGCTTTGGCTACACCTTC.

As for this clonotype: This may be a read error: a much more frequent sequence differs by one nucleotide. The CDR3 DNA sequence: TGCAGTGCTAGAGGCGCACCGGGACAGATTCCGGGGAGCGATCAGCCCCAGCATTTT. This gives the protein CSARGAPGQIPGSDQPQHF. The chain joins TRBV20-1 to TRBJ1-5; 7 bases map to TRBD1. This CDR3 has 19 amino acids. The junction had 20 bases not matched to a gene; V was cut back by 1 base and J by 5 bases. Germline CDR1 is DFQATT and CDR2 is SNEGSKA (reference sequence).

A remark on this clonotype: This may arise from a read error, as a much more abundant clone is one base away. The CDR3 protein is CASPWTGCITYEQCF. DNA for the CDR3: TGTGCCAGCCCTTGGACAGGGTGCATTACCTACGAGCAGTGCTTC. The V call is TRBV10-3, the J call TRBJ2-7; 8 bases are shared with TRBD1. Germline loops: CDR1 ENHRY, CDR2 SYGVKD. The CDR3 is 15 residues long.

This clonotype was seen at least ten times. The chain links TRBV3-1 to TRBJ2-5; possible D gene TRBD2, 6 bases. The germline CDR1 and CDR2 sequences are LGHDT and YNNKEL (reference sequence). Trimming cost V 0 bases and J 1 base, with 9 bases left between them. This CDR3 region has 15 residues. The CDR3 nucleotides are TGTGCCAGCAGCCAAGATCTTAGCGGCCAAGAGACCCAGTACTTC. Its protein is CASSQDLSGQETQYF.

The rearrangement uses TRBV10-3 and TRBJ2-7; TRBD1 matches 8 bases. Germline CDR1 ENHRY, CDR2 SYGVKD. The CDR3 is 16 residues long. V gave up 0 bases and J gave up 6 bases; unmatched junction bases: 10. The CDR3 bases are TGTGCCATCAGTGAGTCTGTCGGGACAGGCCGACGCGAGCAGTACTTC. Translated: CAISESVGTGRREQYF.

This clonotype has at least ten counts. CDR3 in DNA: TGTGCCAGCAGCGTAGATTCAGCGGGGGTAGGGGAGACCCAGTACTTC. Protein sequence: CASSVDSAGVGETQYF. The rearrangement joins TRBV9 to TRBJ2-5; TRBD2 matches 8 bases. Germline loops: CDR1 SGDLS, CDR2 YYNGEE. The CDR3 runs to 16 residues. With 0 bases clipped from V and 5 bases from J, the junction kept 9 bases outside the gene matches.

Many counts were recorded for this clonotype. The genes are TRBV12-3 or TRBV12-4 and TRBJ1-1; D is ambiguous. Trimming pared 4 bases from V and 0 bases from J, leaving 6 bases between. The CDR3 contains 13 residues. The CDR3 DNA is TGTGCCAGCAGTTCCCACATGAACACTGAAGCTTTCTTT. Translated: CASSSHMNTEAFF.

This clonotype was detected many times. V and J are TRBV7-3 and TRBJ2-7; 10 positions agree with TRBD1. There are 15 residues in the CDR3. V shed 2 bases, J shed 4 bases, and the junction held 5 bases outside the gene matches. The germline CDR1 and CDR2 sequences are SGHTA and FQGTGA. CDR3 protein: CASSLVGTGDYEQYF. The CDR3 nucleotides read TGTGCCAGCAGCTTAGTAGGGACAGGGGATTACGAGCAGTACTTC.

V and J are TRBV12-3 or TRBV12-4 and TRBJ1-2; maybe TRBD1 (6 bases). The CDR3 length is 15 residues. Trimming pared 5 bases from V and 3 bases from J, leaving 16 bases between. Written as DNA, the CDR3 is TGTGCCAGCAGTCTTGTGGGGGGCGCTGACTATGGCTACACCTTC. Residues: CASSLVGGADYGYTF.

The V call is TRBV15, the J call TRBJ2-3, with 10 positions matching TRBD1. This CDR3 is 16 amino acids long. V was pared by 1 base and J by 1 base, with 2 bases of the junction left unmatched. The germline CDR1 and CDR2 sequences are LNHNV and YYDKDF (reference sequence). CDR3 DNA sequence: TGTGCCACCAGCAGAGGGACAGGGGGGGGCACAGATACGCAGTATTTT. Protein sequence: CATSRGTGGGTDTQYF.

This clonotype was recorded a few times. The CDR3 DNA sequence: TGTGCCACCCAAAAACAGGGAATTTCCGAGCAGTACTTC. It encodes CATQKQGISEQYF. This rearrangement joins TRBV19 to TRBJ2-7; a weak D match, TRBD1 (6 bases). The germline V gene encodes CDR1 LNHDA and CDR2 SQIVND (reference sequence). The CDR3 sequence is 13 residues long. Trimming pared 10 bases from V and 6 bases from J, leaving 19 bases between.

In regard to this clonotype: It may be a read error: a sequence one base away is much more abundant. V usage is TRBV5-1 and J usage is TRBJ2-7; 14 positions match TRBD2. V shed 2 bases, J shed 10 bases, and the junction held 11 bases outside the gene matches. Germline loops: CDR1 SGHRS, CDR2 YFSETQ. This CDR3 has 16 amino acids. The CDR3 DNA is TGCGCCAGCAGCTTTGGGGGACTAGCGGGAGCGGGGGATCAGTACTTC. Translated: CASSFGGLAGAGDQYF.

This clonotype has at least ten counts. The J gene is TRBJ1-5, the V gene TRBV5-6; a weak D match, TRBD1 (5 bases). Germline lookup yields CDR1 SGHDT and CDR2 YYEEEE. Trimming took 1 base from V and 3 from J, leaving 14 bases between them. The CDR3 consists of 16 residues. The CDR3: CASSLRQNSVNQPQHF. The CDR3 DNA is TGTGCCAGCAGCTTGCGACAGAATTCGGTCAATCAGCCCCAGCATTTT.

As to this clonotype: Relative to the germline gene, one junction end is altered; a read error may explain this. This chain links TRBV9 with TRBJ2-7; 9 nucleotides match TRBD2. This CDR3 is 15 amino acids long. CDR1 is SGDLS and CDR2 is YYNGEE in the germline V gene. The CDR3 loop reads CAWSDPRLADYEQCF. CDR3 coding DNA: TGTGCCTGGAGTGATCCGCGACTAGCGGACTACGAGCAGTGCTTC.

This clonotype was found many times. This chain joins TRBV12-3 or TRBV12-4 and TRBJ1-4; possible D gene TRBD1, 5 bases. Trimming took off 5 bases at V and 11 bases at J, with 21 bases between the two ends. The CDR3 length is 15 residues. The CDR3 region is CASSPGSGAQEKLFF. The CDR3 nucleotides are TGTGCCAGCAGTCCCGGTAGCGGGGCTCAGGAGAAACTGTTTTTT.

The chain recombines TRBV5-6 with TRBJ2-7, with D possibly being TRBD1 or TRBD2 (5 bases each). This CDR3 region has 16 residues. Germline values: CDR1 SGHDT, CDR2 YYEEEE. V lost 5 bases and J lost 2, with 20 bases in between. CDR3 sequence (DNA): TGTGCCAGCAGTGTCAACACCGGGACGCCAACCTACGAGCAGTACTTC. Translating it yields CASSVNTGTPTYEQYF.

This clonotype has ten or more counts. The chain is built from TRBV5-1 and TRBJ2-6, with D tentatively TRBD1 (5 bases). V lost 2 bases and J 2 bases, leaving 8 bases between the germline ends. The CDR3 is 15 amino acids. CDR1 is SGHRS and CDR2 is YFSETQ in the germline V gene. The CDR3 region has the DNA TGCGCCAGCAGCTTAGGGGCCACTGGGGCCAACGTCCTGACTTTC. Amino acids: CASSLGATGANVLTF.

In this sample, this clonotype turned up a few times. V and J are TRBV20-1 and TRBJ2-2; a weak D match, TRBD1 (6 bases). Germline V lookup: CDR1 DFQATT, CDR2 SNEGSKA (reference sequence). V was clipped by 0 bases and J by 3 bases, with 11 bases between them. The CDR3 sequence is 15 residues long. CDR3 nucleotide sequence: TGCAGTGCTAGAGATCTCCGACAGGACACCGGGGAGCTGTTTTTT. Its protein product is CSARDLRQDTGELFF.